Listed here are 29 T cell receptor beta chains from one sample, sequenced in a study of T cell responses to AZD1222 COVID-19 vaccine (dated by TCRdb to the early 2020s). The library was produced with the immunoSEQ multiplex PCR assay. The immuneACCESS repertoire file appears here via TCRdb, limited to in-frame rearrangements. These files lack a portion of the clones; in checked studies, under half of the deficit traces to unresolved V genes, and the cause of the others is not known. A total of about 150,000 clones appear in this sample, less than 95% of them only once. About 1.7% of the sample lies in the top ten. The intended sense of this specimen's time point label: baseline before first vaccination. The sample consisted of peripheral blood, taken on day 0 of AZD1222 vaccination. The receptors shown here come from an adult in good health.

This sequence joins TRBV28 and TRBJ1-1; maybe TRBD1 (6 bases). The CDR3 totals 17 residues. V was cut by 4 bases and J by 1 base, with 19 bases left in between. Germline V gene data show CDR1 as MDHEN and CDR2 as SYDVKM. In DNA, the CDR3 is TGTGCCAGCAGTTCACTCCGACAGGCCAAAAGGAACACTGAAGCTTTCTTT. Amino acid sequence: CASSSLRQAKRNTEAFF.

This chain joins TRBV28 and TRBJ2-1; TRBD2 matches at 12 bases. Germline V gene lookup returns CDR1 MDHEN and CDR2 SYDVKM. The CDR3 is 18 amino acids. The J segment lost 6 bases and the V segment lost 2 bases, leaving 11 bases of the junction unmatched. CDR3 nucleotides: TGTGCCAGCAGTTTACCCACTTTAGGACTAGCGGGACGCAATGAGCAGTTCTTC. Translated: CASSLPTLGLAGRNEQFF.

The rearrangement joins TRBV5-6 to TRBJ1-2, with D unresolved. The CDR3 loop spans 14 amino acids. V gave up 0 bases and J gave up 4 bases, with 10 bases separating them. The germline CDR1 and CDR2 sequences are SGHDT and YYEEEE. CDR3 residues: CASSLVSQSYGYTF. CDR3 DNA sequence: TGTGCCAGCAGCTTGGTTTCTCAAAGCTATGGCTACACCTTC.

The chain uses TRBV3-1 (or the pseudogene TRBV3-2) and TRBJ1-4; TRBD1 is a possible D gene (5 bases). From germline, CDR1 is LGHDT and CDR2 YNNKEL (reference sequence). V was shortened by 0 bases and J by 4 bases, with 18 bases between the two germline ends. CDR3 length: 18 residues. The chain's CDR3 is CASSQDLGESGYNEKLFF. The DNA of the CDR3 is TGTGCCAGCAGCCAAGATTTGGGGGAGTCCGGATATAATGAAAAACTGTTTTTT.

The chain carries TRBV7-9 and TRBJ1-4; 7 positions agree with TRBD1. V lost 5 bases to trimming and J lost 0 bases; unmatched junction nucleotides: 18. Germline V gene lookup returns CDR1 SEHNR and CDR2 FQNEAQ (reference sequence). The CDR3 is 20 amino acids. Here the CDR3 reads CASSTIIFKQGPATNEKLFF. DNA for the CDR3: TGTGCCAGCAGCACAATTATCTTTAAACAGGGGCCTGCAACTAATGAAAAACTGTTTTTT.

This clone was seen only once. The chain joins TRBV7-9 to TRBJ2-3; the D gene is possibly TRBD2 (5 bases). The V gene lost 3 bases and the J gene lost 6 bases, with 7 bases spanning the gap. The CDR3 loop spans 12 amino acids. Looked up from germline, CDR1 is SEHNR and CDR2 is FQNEAQ (reference sequence). The CDR3 here is CASSFGVDTQYF. In nucleotides, the CDR3 is TGTGCCAGCAGCTTCGGGGTGGATACGCAGTATTTT.

The rearrangement joins TRBV25-1 to TRBJ2-6; D may be TRBD2 (5 bases). V was shortened by 2 bases and J by 0 bases, with 14 bases between the two germline ends. This CDR3 has 18 residues. CDR1 and CDR2 from the germline V gene are MGHDK and SYGVNS. Here the CDR3 DNA reads TGTGCCAGCAGTGAACGAGGGATGGGCAGCTCTGGGGCCAACGTCCTGACTTTC. Protein sequence: CASSERGMGSSGANVLTF.

This chain uses TRBV4-3 with TRBJ2-5; 7 bases map to TRBD1. The V and J ends lost 0 bases and 3 bases, in that order; junction bases with no gene match: 10. Germline V gene lookup returns CDR1 LGHNA and CDR2 YSLEER. The CDR3 runs 17 residues. The CDR3 loop is CASSQDLGGAGEETQYF. CDR3 nucleotide sequence: TGCGCCAGCAGCCAAGATTTAGGGGGCGCTGGGGAAGAGACCCAGTACTTC.

The V call is TRBV11-2, the J call TRBJ2-1; D may be TRBD1 (5 bases). Germline V gene data show CDR1 as SGHAT and CDR2 as FQNNGV. The CDR3 has 15 amino acids. Trimming took off 3 bases at V and 2 bases at J, with 11 bases between the two ends. The CDR3 DNA reads TGTGCCAGCAGCTTTGGGGCCGGTACCTACAATGAGCAGTTCTTC. The encoded protein is CASSFGAGTYNEQFF.

CDR3 bases: TGTGCCAGCAGCCCACCAGGTGGCAATCAGCCCCAGCATTTT. It specifies CASSPPGGNQPQHF. This chain joins TRBV28 and TRBJ1-5; D is undetermined. The CDR3 runs to 14 residues. Trimming shortened V by 6 bases and J by 2 bases, and 11 bases separated the two germline ends. Per the germline V gene, CDR1 is MDHEN and CDR2 is SYDVKM.

A single count supports this clone. V and J are TRBV6-1 and TRBJ2-2; possibly TRBD1 or TRBD2 for D (5 bases each). The CDR3 extends over 15 amino acids. The V and J ends lost 0 bases and 3 bases respectively, with 8 bases between them. CDR1 is MNHNS and CDR2 is SASEGT in the germline V gene. DNA of the CDR3: TGTGCCAGCAGTGAAGCGGGACGCCACACCGGGGAGCTGTTTTTT. Translation gives CASSEAGRHTGELFF.

The V and J genes are TRBV25-1 and TRBJ2-7; 8 nucleotides match TRBD1. V dropped 6 bases and J dropped 3; count of bases not matched to a gene: 10. Germline CDR1 MGHDK, CDR2 SYGVNS. CDR3 length: 15 amino acids. This CDR3 is CASRSDRGPYYEQYF. The CDR3 DNA sequence: TGTGCCAGCAGATCCGACAGGGGACCATACTACGAGCAGTACTTC.

This chain joins TRBV5-1 and TRBJ2-1; 12 nucleotides align to TRBD2. The CDR3 consists of 15 residues. With V trimmed by 1 base and J by 9 bases, 5 bases remained unmatched. Germline values: CDR1 SGHRS, CDR2 YFSETQ. The CDR3 loop is CASSLTSGRYTEQFF. CDR3 DNA: TGCGCCAGCAGCTTGACTAGCGGGAGGTATACTGAGCAGTTCTTC.

The chain links TRBV13 to TRBJ2-5; 7 nucleotides match TRBD2. With V trimmed by 5 bases and J by 5 bases, 8 bases remained unmatched. The germline V gene has CDR1 PRHDT and CDR2 FYEKMQ (reference sequence). The CDR3 has 14 amino acids. The CDR3 DNA sequence: TGTGCCAGCAGCCGGAGCGGGGCGGAGGAGACCCAGTACTTC. Its protein product is CASSRSGAEETQYF.

The chain combines TRBV5-6 with TRBJ1-2; D uncertain. The CDR3 extends over 13 amino acids. Deletions cut 2 bases from V and 7 bases from J, with 12 bases between. CDR1 and CDR2 (germline): SGHDT, YYEEEE. The DNA of the CDR3 is TGTGCCAGCAGCTTATGGGTCGGTGGTGGCTACACCTTC. This translates into CASSLWVGGGYTF.

The chain employs TRBV28 and TRBJ1-2; D might be TRBD1 (5 bases). Germline loops: CDR1 MDHEN, CDR2 SYDVKM. The V gene lost 6 bases and the J gene lost 6 bases, with 20 bases spanning the gap. The length of the CDR3 is 15 residues. The CDR3 reads CASSYTLGRADGYTF. The DNA of the CDR3 is TGTGCCAGCAGCTATACCTTGGGCAGGGCGGATGGCTACACCTTC.

V gene TRBV10-1 combines with J gene TRBJ1-2; possible D gene TRBD1, 5 bases. Trimming stripped 9 bases from V and 4 bases from J, with 21 bases between. CDR3 length: 15 amino acids. CDR1 and CDR2 from the germline V gene are WNHNN and SYGVQD (reference sequence). CDR3 sequence: CASSRDALPLYGYTF. In DNA form, the CDR3 reads TGCGCCAGTAGCCGGGACGCCTTGCCCCTCTATGGCTACACCTTC.

This chain links TRBV14 with TRBJ2-1; D is possibly TRBD1 or TRBD2 (6 bases each). Germline values: CDR1 SGHDN, CDR2 FVKESK. This CDR3 is 16 amino acids long. V was cut by 0 bases and J by 8 bases, with 17 bases left in between. The CDR3 DNA sequence: TGTGCCAGCAGCCAAGATGGAGGGGGGCCTGGCGATGAGCAGTTCTTC. Translated: CASSQDGGGPGDEQFF.

The V gene is TRBV28, the J gene TRBJ1-1; weak D call: TRBD1 (6 bases). Germline CDR1 MDHEN, CDR2 SYDVKM. V was cut by 6 bases and J by 8 bases, with 13 bases left in between. This CDR3 contains 12 residues. Here the CDR3 DNA reads TGTGCCAGCAGCTCCGGACAGCTCGAAGCTTTCTTT. Encoded protein: CASSSGQLEAFF.

This chain joins TRBV20-1 and TRBJ2-5; D call uncertain. The CDR3 consists of 13 residues. Germline CDR1 and CDR2: DFQATT and SNEGSKA (reference sequence). Trimming cost V 3 bases and J 5 bases, with 13 bases left between them. CDR3 nucleotide sequence: TGCAGTGCTAGTGAGGACGAGATGGAGACCCAGTACTTC. Encoded protein: CSASEDEMETQYF.

The V call is TRBV7-2, the J call TRBJ1-1, with D tentatively TRBD1 (6 bases). The CDR3 loop spans 13 amino acids. Deletions cut 5 bases from V and 1 base from J, with 8 bases between. The germline V gene encodes CDR1 SGHTA and CDR2 FQGNSA. The chain's CDR3 is CASSPGANTEAFF. The CDR3 nucleotides are TGTGCCAGCAGCCCAGGGGCGAACACTGAAGCTTTCTTT.

The rearrangement links TRBV6-5 to TRBJ1-1; D is ambiguous. This CDR3 has 15 amino acids. Germline values: CDR1 MNHEY, CDR2 SVGAGI. V lost 3 bases, J lost 1 base, and 12 bases lay in between. CDR3 sequence reads: CASSYTEQKNTEAFF. The DNA for the CDR3 is TGTGCCAGCAGTTATACTGAACAGAAGAACACTGAAGCTTTCTTT.

The chain employs TRBV28 and TRBJ1-6, with 7 bases that match TRBD1. This CDR3 spans 13 amino acids. J gave up 5 bases and V 7 bases, and 2 bases lay outside the gene matches. The germline V gene has CDR1 MDHEN and CDR2 SYDVKM. CDR3 sequence reads: CASKTGNNSPLHF. DNA of the CDR3: TGTGCCAGCAAGACAGGGAATAATTCACCCCTCCACTTT.

V is TRBV5-6 and J is TRBJ2-7; D is ambiguous. The CDR3 length is 13 residues. The germline V and J ends were trimmed by 0 bases and 0 bases, with 4 bases remaining between them. In germline, CDR1 is SGHDT, CDR2 YYEEEE. The CDR3 DNA reads TGTGCCAGCAGCTTGGGACGCTCCTACGAGCAGTACTTC. Encoded protein: CASSLGRSYEQYF. The variable domain in full, completed from reference TRBV5-6 and TRBJ2-7, reads DAGVTQSPTHLIKTRGQQVTLRCSPKSGHDTVSWYQQALGQGPQFIFQYYEEEERQRGNFPDRFSGHQFPNYSSELNVNALLLGDSALYLCASSLGRSYEQYFGPGTRLTVT.

The rearrangement joins TRBV5-8 to TRBJ1-5; no clear D gene. Trimming left V 6 bases short and J 4 bases short, with 14 bases between. CDR1 and CDR2 (germline): SGHTS, YDEGEE. There are 14 residues in the CDR3. CDR3 region: CASIYTRANQPQHF. The CDR3 DNA reads TGTGCCAGCATCTACACACGGGCAAATCAGCCCCAGCATTTT.

A few counts support this clone. The rearrangement joins TRBV27 to TRBJ1-5, with a possible D match to TRBD1 (6 bases). The CDR3 is made up of 13 amino acids. Looked up from germline, CDR1 is MNHEY and CDR2 is SMNVEV (reference sequence). Trimming removed 7 bases at V and 3 bases at J, with 10 bases between. The CDR3 protein is CASKGGYNQPQHF. The CDR3 bases are TGTGCCAGCAAAGGGGGATACAATCAGCCCCAGCATTTT.

The chain has TRBV7-8 and TRBJ2-7, with D possibly TRBD1 on 6 matching bases. V shed 3 bases and J shed 3 bases, with 24 bases lying between them. CDR1 and CDR2 from the germline V gene are SGHVS and FQNEAQ. The CDR3 runs 18 residues. In DNA form, the CDR3 reads TGTGCCAGCAGCTTCTTTACTAGTACCGGACAGCGAAACTACGAGCAGTACTTC. It translates to CASSFFTSTGQRNYEQYF.

The V call is TRBV3-1 (or the pseudogene TRBV3-2), the J call TRBJ2-1; a possible D gene is TRBD2 (5 bases). The V end lost 2 bases, the J end lost 0 bases, and 14 bases lay between the germline ends. The CDR3 has 17 amino acids. Germline-derived CDR1 and CDR2 are LGHDT and YNNKEL (reference sequence). The CDR3 DNA follows: TGTGCCAGCAGCCAATTTGGGGAGATGAGCTCCTACAATGAGCAGTTCTTC. It yields the protein CASSQFGEMSSYNEQFF.

The chain couples TRBV2 to TRBJ2-3; D is uncertain. V was pared by 7 bases and J by 7 bases, with 9 bases between. This CDR3 is 11 amino acids long. Germline CDR1 is SNHLY and CDR2 is FYNNEI. The CDR3 loop reads CASIRSHTQYF. The CDR3 nucleotides are TGTGCCAGCATAAGGTCACATACGCAGTATTTT.